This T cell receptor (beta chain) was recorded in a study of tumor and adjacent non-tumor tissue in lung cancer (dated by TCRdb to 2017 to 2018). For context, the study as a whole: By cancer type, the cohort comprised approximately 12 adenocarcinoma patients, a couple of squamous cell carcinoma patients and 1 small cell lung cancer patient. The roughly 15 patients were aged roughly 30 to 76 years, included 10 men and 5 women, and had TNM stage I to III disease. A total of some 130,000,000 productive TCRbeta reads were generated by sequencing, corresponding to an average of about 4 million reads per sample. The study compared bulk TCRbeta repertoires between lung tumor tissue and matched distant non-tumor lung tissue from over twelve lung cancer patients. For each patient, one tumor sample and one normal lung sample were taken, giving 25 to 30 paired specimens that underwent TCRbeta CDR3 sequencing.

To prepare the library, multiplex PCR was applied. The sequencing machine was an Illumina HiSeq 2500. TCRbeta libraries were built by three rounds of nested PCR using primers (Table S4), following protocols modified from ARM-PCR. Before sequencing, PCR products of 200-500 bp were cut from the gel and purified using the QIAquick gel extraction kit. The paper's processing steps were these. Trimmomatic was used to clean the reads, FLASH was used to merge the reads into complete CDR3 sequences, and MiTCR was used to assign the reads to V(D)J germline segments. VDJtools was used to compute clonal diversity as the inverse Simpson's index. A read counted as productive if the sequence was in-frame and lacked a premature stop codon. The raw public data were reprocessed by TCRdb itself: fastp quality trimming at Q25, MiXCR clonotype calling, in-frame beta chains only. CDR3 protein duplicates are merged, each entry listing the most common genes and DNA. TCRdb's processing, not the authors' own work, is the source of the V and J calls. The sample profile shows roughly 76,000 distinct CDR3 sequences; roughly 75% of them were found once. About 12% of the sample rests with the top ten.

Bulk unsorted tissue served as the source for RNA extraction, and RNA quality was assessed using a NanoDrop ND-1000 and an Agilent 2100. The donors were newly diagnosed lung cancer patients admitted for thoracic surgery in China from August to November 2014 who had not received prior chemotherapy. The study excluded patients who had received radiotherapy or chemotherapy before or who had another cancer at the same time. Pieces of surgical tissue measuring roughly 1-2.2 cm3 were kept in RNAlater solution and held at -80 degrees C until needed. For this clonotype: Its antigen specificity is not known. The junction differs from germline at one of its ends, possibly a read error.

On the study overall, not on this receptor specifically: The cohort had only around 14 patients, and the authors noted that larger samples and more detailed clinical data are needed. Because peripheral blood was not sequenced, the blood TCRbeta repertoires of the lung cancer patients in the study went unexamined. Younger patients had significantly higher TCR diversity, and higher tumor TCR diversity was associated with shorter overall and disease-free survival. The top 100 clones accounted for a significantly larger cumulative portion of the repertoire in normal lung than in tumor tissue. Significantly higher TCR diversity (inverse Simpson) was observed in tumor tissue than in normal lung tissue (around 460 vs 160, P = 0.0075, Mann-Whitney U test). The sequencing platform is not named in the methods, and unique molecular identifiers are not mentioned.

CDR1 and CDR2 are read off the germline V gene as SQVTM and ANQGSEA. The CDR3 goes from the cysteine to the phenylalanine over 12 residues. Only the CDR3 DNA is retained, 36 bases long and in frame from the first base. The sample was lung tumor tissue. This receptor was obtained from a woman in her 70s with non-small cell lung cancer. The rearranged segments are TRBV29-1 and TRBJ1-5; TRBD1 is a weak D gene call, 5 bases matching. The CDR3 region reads CSIGTRDQPQHF. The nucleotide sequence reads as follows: TGCAGCATTGGGACCAGGGATCAACCCCAGCATTTT.